This TCR beta chain was captured in a study of CD8 T cells in Susac syndrome. Reverse transcription of about 0.5 to 1 ug RNA used random hexamers. TCRdb re-derived calls from the immunoSEQ multiplex PCR reads in MiXCR, one entry per CDR3 protein. The sample records about 180,000 distinct CDR3 sequences, over 90% being singletons. The CDR3 runs 13 residues. Unmatched junction bases numbered 6, after V lost 5 bases and J lost 4 bases. Germline V gives CDR1 SQVTM, CDR2 ANQGSEA. Sequencing targeted TCR beta in T cells from blood (CD8+ and CD4+). Recently defined diagnostic criteria for definite or probable disease were fulfilled by Susac syndrome patients. Both CD4+ and CD8+ T cells were negatively isolated, and TEMRA cells underwent FACS enrichment.

This sequence originates from a human donor with Susac syndrome. The chain has TRBV29-1 and TRBJ1-1; 8 nucleotides match TRBD1. The sample consisted of CD4+ T cells from PBMCs. The CDR3 DNA is TGCAGCGTTTTCGGACAGGGTGGCACTGAAGCTTTCTTT. Its translation is CSVFGQGGTEAFF.